A selection of T cell receptor beta chains follows, all from one sample in a study of OX40 agonist ivuxolimab in advanced cancers. Generated by immunoSEQ multiplex PCR, the TCRdb table keeps only in-frame clones and is missing some. The data contain almost 85,000 clones, 94% of them singletons. The sample consisted of CD4+ or CD8+ T cells sorted from blood, taken in a trial of the OX40 agonist ivuxolimab. The receptors were sampled from an adult with an advanced solid tumor such as melanoma, head and neck, liver or kidney cancer. Both conserved end residues are part of each CDR3. A D gene is named only where the DNA matches it firmly. Only some rows state a clone size, as once, few, many or a class for expanded clones.

clone_size j_call d_call v_call cdr3_nt cdr3_aa
. TRBJ2-6 . TRBV9 TGTGCCAGCGGGCCTCACATAGTCTCCTCTGGGGCCAACGTCCTGACTTTC CASGPHIVSSGANVLTF
. TRBJ2-7 TRBD2 TRBV6-5 TGTGCCAGCAGGCTAGCGGGAGCCTACGAGCAGTACTTC CASRLAGAYEQYF
. TRBJ2-7 . TRBV6-5 TGTGCCAGCAGTTTCTTGACCGACTACGAGCAGTACTTC CASSFLTDYEQYF
once TRBJ2-7 . TRBV4-3 TGCGCCAGCAGCCAAATAACAGGTGCCTACGAGCAGTACTTC CASSQITGAYEQYF
. TRBJ2-7 . TRBV4-2 TGTGCCAGCAGCCCCAGGGGACACCCCTACGAGCAGTACTTC CASSPRGHPYEQYF
. TRBJ2-1 . TRBV9 TGTGCCAGCACCTCAACTTTCCCGTCCCTGTTCTTC CASTSTFPSLFF
. TRBJ2-7 TRBD1 TRBV10-3 TGTGCCATCAGTGAAGGGACAGGCTCCGCGGGGGAGCAGTACTTC CAISEGTGSAGEQYF
. TRBJ2-2 . TRBV13 TGTGCCAGCAGTAAAAGCTGGGGGCTGGACACCGGGGAGCTGTTTTTT CASSKSWGLDTGELFF
. TRBJ2-7 . TRBV4-3 TGCGCCAGCAGCCGAGATCTCCGGGGAAGCCCTCGGGAGCAGTACTTC CASSRDLRGSPREQYF
. TRBJ1-1 . TRBV4-2 TGTGCCAGCAGCCAAGACTGGGCTGCGCCGGGAGAAGCTTTCTTT CASSQDWAAPGEAFF
. TRBJ2-7 . TRBV7-2 TGTGCCAGCAGCGAAGACAGTTCCTACGAGCAGTACTTC CASSEDSSYEQYF
. TRBJ1-2 . TRBV5-6 TGTGCCAGCAGCTTCGGGTATGGCTACACCTTC CASSFGYGYTF
. TRBJ2-7 . TRBV27 TGTGCCAGCAGGACGGGACTCGAGCAGTACTTC CASRTGLEQYF
. TRBJ1-2 TRBD1 TRBV28 TGTGCCAGCAGTTTAAAGGGGGCCCTTTATGGCTACACCTTC CASSLKGALYGYTF
. TRBJ2-7 . TRBV6-1 TGTGCCAGCAGTAGACAGATAGGGTACGAGCAGTACTTC CASSRQIGYEQYF
. TRBJ2-7 . TRBV11-2 TGTGCCAGCAGCTTAGATCCGGTTAGGGTCAACGAGCAGTACTTC CASSLDPVRVNEQYF
. TRBJ2-1 TRBD2 TRBV6-5 TGTGCCAGCAGCCCTAGCGGGAGCACCTACAATGAGCAGTTCTTC CASSPSGSTYNEQFF
. TRBJ2-3 . TRBV30 TGTGCCTGGAGTGTCCTAGCGTATACGCAGTATTTT CAWSVLAYTQYF
. TRBJ2-1 . TRBV7-7 TGTGCTAGCAGCTTAGGTCCCACCTACAATGAGCAGTTCTTC CASSLGPTYNEQFF
. TRBJ2-1 TRBD2 TRBV4-1 TGCGCCAGCAGCCAAGAGCGAGCGGGAGGGTTGGATGAGCAGTTCTTC CASSQERAGGLDEQFF
once TRBJ2-5 TRBD1 TRBV11-2 TGTGCCAGCAGCCAGACTTACCGGGACAGCCAAGAGACCCAGTACTTC CASSQTYRDSQETQYF
. TRBJ2-5 . TRBV13 TGTGCCAGCAGCTTAGGGGTGGGAGCTACGGAGACCCAGTACTTC CASSLGVGATETQYF
once TRBJ2-5 TRBD1 TRBV19 TGTGCCAGTAGCTCCTTACTCGCGGGACAGGAGCAAGAGACCCAGTACTTC CASSSLLAGQEQETQYF
. TRBJ2-7 . TRBV13 TGTGCCAGCAGCTTCAGACAAGCCTACGAGCAGTACTTC CASSFRQAYEQYF
. TRBJ1-1 . TRBV5-6 TGTGCCAGCAGCTTAATGAACACTGAAGCTTTCTTT CASSLMNTEAFF
once TRBJ1-2 . TRBV9 TGTGCCAGCTCTTCTAGGGTCAACTATGGCTACACCTTC CASSSRVNYGYTF
. TRBJ1-2 TRBD1 TRBV6-1 TGTGCCAGCAGTGACAACTCTAAGACAGGGGAGATTGTCTACACCTTC CASSDNSKTGEIVYTF
. TRBJ1-2 TRBD1 TRBV10-3 TGTGCCATCAGTGTTGCCGGGACAGGGAACTATGGCTACACCTTC CAISVAGTGNYGYTF
once TRBJ2-1 . TRBV9 TGTGCCAGCAGCGTAGCTAGCAGTATCCCCAATGAGCAGTTCTTC CASSVASSIPNEQFF
. TRBJ2-7 . TRBV4-3 TGCGCCAGCAGCCAAGATCGGGGGACGGGCCTGACCGAGCAGTACTTC CASSQDRGTGLTEQYF
. TRBJ1-1 . TRBV19 TGTGCCAGTAGTTTTGGCCAGCACACGATGAACACTGAAGCTTTCTTT CASSFGQHTMNTEAFF
. TRBJ1-1 . TRBV2 TGTGCCAGCAGGCCAGGGAGAACTGAAGCTTTCTTT CASRPGRTEAFF
. TRBJ2-7 TRBD1 TRBV7-9 TGTGCCAGCAGCATTCTACAGGGGGTTATCGACGAGCAGTACTTC CASSILQGVIDEQYF
. TRBJ1-5 . TRBV2 TGTGCCAGCAGGAACACCGGGCCACTTAGCAATCAGCCCCAGCATTTT CASRNTGPLSNQPQHF
. TRBJ1-2 . TRBV4-1 TGCGCCAGCAGCCAGACGGGCGGGGGAAACTATGGCTACACCTTC CASSQTGGGNYGYTF
once TRBJ2-7 . TRBV7-9 TGTGCCAGCAGCTTCGACAGCACCTACGAGCAGTACTTC CASSFDSTYEQYF
. TRBJ2-1 . TRBV28 TGTGCCAGCAGAGACGTGGTCGGACATTACAATGAGCAGTTCTTC CASRDVVGHYNEQFF
once TRBJ2-1 TRBD2 TRBV10-3 TGTGCCACCATCACAGCGGGAGGGCCTTTTGAGCAGTTCTTC CATITAGGPFEQFF
. TRBJ2-1 TRBD2 TRBV5-1 TGCGCCAGCAGCCAGGCGCCTAGCGGGAGATTCTACAATGAGCAGTTCTTC CASSQAPSGRFYNEQFF
. TRBJ2-5 . TRBV28 TGTGCCAGCACCCACTCGCTGGAGACCCAGTACTTC CASTHSLETQYF
. TRBJ1-1 . TRBV5-5 TGTGCCAGCAGATCAACAGGAACAGGGTTGAACACTGAAGCTTTCTTT CASRSTGTGLNTEAFF
. TRBJ2-7 . TRBV16 TGTGCCAGCAGCCAATCGACGGCAGGGTCCGAGCAGTACTTC CASSQSTAGSEQYF